This T cell receptor beta chain was identified during a study of T-cell memory formation after mild COVID-19. Findings and caveats of the study: Among contracting clones, CD4+ were mainly CM/EM and CD8+ enriched in EMRA. Whereas later expanders leaned CD4+, clones contracting day 15 to 85 showed a balanced CD4/CD8 makeup.

Germline V gene data show CDR1 as LGHNA and CDR2 as YNFKEQ. The CDR3 covers 16 residues. The ends were cut back, 2 bases at V and 7 bases at J, with 21 bases in the middle. TCRdb used MiXCR to reprocess the 5' RACE reads, holding one entry per CDR3 protein. The table shows roughly 140,000 distinct CDR3 sequences, with around 15% occurring only once. A remark on this clonotype: No antigen is known for it.

The V gene is TRBV4-2, the J gene TRBJ2-7; either TRBD1 or TRBD2 may fit D (6 bases each). Sequenced sample: PBMCs or a T cell subset sorted from them (not recorded which). This receptor was identified in an adult woman who had mild COVID-19 (a few samples of this study predate the infection). Cell type and time point are not known. In nucleotides, the CDR3 is TGTGCCAGCAGCCAATTTAACCGGGACTCCCAGGGGGAGCAGTACTTC. This sequence encodes CASSQFNRDSQGEQYF.